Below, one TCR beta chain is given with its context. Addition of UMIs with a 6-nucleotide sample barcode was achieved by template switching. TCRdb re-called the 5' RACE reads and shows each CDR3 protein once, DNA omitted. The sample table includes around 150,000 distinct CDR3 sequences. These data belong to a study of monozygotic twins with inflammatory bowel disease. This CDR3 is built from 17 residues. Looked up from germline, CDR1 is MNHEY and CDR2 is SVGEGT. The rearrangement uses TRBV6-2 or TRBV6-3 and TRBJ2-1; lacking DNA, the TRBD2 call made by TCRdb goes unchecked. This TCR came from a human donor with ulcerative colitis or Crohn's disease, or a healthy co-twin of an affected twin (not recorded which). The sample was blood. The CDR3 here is CASSFGTSGSRMDEQFF.